A single sample gave rise to the 25 T cell receptor beta chains below, sequenced in a study of OX40 agonist ivuxolimab in advanced cancers. Assay: immunoSEQ multiplex PCR; the TCRdb copy retains only in-frame clones and omits some. The sample has about 63,000 clones, around 73% seen once; the top ten hold 1.6%. This specimen consisted of CD4+ or CD8+ T cells sorted from blood, obtained in a trial of the OX40 agonist ivuxolimab. These receptors came from an adult with an advanced solid tumor such as melanoma, head and neck, liver or kidney cancer.

The V gene is TRBV5-5, the J gene TRBJ2-5; the D is unclear. Trimming shortened V by 2 bases and J by 5 bases, and 10 bases separated the two germline ends. The CDR3 loop spans 13 amino acids. The germline V gene has CDR1 SGHKS and CDR2 YYEKEE (reference sequence). CDR3 residues: CASSFWGFETQYF. As DNA, the CDR3 is TGTGCCAGCAGCTTTTGGGGTTTCGAGACCCAGTACTTC.

The chain links TRBV7-8 to TRBJ1-1; 9 bases agree with TRBD1. Germline V gene lookup returns CDR1 SGHVS and CDR2 FQNEAQ. The CDR3 is 15 amino acids. The V gene end was trimmed by 2 bases and the J gene end by 1 base; junction bases not matched to a gene: 2. The CDR3 is CASSLRQGGNTEAFF. In DNA form, the CDR3 reads TGTGCCAGCAGCTTAAGACAGGGGGGGAACACTGAAGCTTTCTTT.

This chain's CDR3 is CASSLTREHTDTQYF. The CDR3 DNA follows: TGTGCCAGCAGCTTAACACGGGAGCACACAGATACGCAGTATTTT. V and J are TRBV7-3 and TRBJ2-3, with D possibly matching TRBD2 (6 bases). Germline CDR1 and CDR2: SGHTA and FQGTGA. V dropped 0 bases and J dropped 2 bases, with 9 bases sitting between them. The CDR3 consists of 15 residues.

The gene calls are TRBV28 and TRBJ2-1; the D is unclear. CDR3 length: 15 residues. The germline gives CDR1 MDHEN, CDR2 SYDVKM. Deletions cut 5 bases from V and 2 bases from J, with 13 bases between. CDR3 protein: CASSALTATYNEQFF. CDR3 in DNA: TGTGCCAGCAGTGCCCTCACGGCGACCTACAATGAGCAGTTCTTC.

This sequence joins TRBV19 and TRBJ2-1; 8 bases align to TRBD1. The CDR3 has 16 amino acids. The V gene's germline CDR1 is LNHDA and CDR2 SQIVND (reference sequence). Losses at the gene ends were 4 bases for V and 2 bases for J; bases not matched to a gene: 7. The CDR3 is CASSSPGQEAYNEQFF. The DNA for the CDR3 is TGTGCCAGTAGTAGCCCGGGACAGGAGGCCTACAATGAGCAGTTCTTC.

V gene TRBV5-6 combines with J gene TRBJ2-3; D unclear. V lost 4 bases and J lost 4, with 16 bases in between. Germline lookup yields CDR1 SGHDT and CDR2 YYEEEE. The CDR3 runs 15 residues. CDR3 in amino acids: CASSRFPLEADTQYF. The DNA of the CDR3 is TGTGCCAGCAGCCGTTTCCCCTTAGAGGCAGATACGCAGTATTTT.

This clone was detected a few times. The V and J genes are TRBV7-9 and TRBJ2-7; 10 positions agree with TRBD2. V lost 4 bases, J lost 0 bases, and 6 bases stayed unmatched. The CDR3 has 16 residues. Germline V CDR1 and CDR2: SEHNR, FQNEAQ (reference sequence). CDR3 amino acids: CASSSSGGLSSYEQYF. CDR3 in DNA: TGTGCCAGCAGCTCTAGCGGGGGATTATCCTCCTACGAGCAGTACTTC.

The J gene is TRBJ1-5, the V gene TRBV2; D perhaps matches TRBD1 (5 bases). The length of the CDR3 is 15 residues. Looked up from germline, CDR1 is SNHLY and CDR2 is FYNNEI. V was shortened by 6 bases and J by 0 bases, with 12 bases between the two germline ends. Written as DNA, the CDR3 is TGTGCCAGCAGCCGGGACGGCCATAGCAATCAGCCCCAGCATTTT. It codes for CASSRDGHSNQPQHF.

The chain combines TRBV20-1 with TRBJ2-7; D ambiguous. Germline CDR1 and CDR2: DFQATT and SNEGSKA (reference sequence). This CDR3 contains 11 residues. V lost 4 bases to trimming and J lost 4 bases, with 8 bases between them. The CDR3 loop reads CSATIRYEQYF. CDR3 coding DNA: TGCAGTGCTACCATAAGGTACGAGCAGTACTTC.

The chain recombines TRBV5-8 with TRBJ1-5; a weak D match, TRBD1 (5 bases). The CDR3 totals 16 residues. V dropped 2 bases and J dropped 7 bases, with 19 bases sitting between them. Germline V gene lookup returns CDR1 SGHTS and CDR2 YDEGEE. CDR3 region: CASSFGAGRDLQPQHF. The DNA of the CDR3 is TGTGCCAGCAGCTTTGGGGCCGGACGAGATCTACAGCCCCAGCATTTT.

This chain links TRBV6-6 with TRBJ2-7; 11 bases are shared with TRBD1. Germline CDR1 is MNHNY and CDR2 is SVGAGI (reference sequence). V shed 5 bases and J 4 bases; nucleotides not matched to a gene: 7. CDR3 length: 15 residues. The CDR3 here is CASSPGQGEGYEQYF. The CDR3, as DNA: TGTGCCAGCAGTCCGGGACAGGGGGAGGGATACGAGCAGTACTTC.

The chain has TRBV6-5 and TRBJ1-1, with a possible D match to TRBD1 (5 bases). The V end lost 2 bases, the J end lost 0 bases, and 10 bases lay between the germline ends. This CDR3 region has 15 residues. Germline lookup yields CDR1 MNHEY and CDR2 SVGAGI. The DNA of the CDR3 is TGTGCCAGCAGTTACAGGGGCCTCATGAACACTGAAGCTTTCTTT. Its translation is CASSYRGLMNTEAFF.

The gene calls are TRBV19 and TRBJ2-1; maybe TRBD2 (5 bases). CDR3 length: 15 amino acids. V was trimmed by 5 bases and J by 8 bases, leaving 19 bases between them. Germline V gives CDR1 LNHDA, CDR2 SQIVND (reference sequence). The CDR3 DNA reads as TGTGCCAGTAGTCGCGAACTCCGAGGGTTGGATGAGCAGTTCTTC. This gives the protein CASSRELRGLDEQFF. Based on the CDR3 plus reference TRBV19 and TRBJ2-1, the full variable domain is DGGITQSPKYLFRKEGQNVTLSCEQNLNHDAMYWYRQDPGQGLRLIYYSQIVNDFQKGDIAEGYSVSREKKESFPLTVTSAQKNPTAFYLCASSRELRGLDEQFFGPGTRLTVL.

The chain employs TRBV7-9 and TRBJ1-1; perhaps TRBD1 as D (5 bases). The germline gives CDR1 SEHNR, CDR2 FQNEAQ (reference sequence). The CDR3 totals 13 residues. V shed 4 bases and J shed 6 bases, with 12 bases lying between them. The CDR3, as DNA: TGTGCCAGCAGCTCCTACCGGGACGCTGAAGCTTTCTTT. Its translation is CASSSYRDAEAFF.

The J gene is TRBJ1-6, the V gene TRBV7-9; D call uncertain. This CDR3 region has 13 residues. V dropped 1 base and J dropped 3 bases, with 1 base sitting between them. CDR1 is SEHNR and CDR2 is FQNEAQ in the germline V gene (reference sequence). The CDR3 DNA sequence: TGTGCCAGCAGCTTAGTCTATAATTCACCCCTCCACTTT. Translated: CASSLVYNSPLHF.

The chain combines TRBV19 with TRBJ1-2; D uncertain. Germline loops: CDR1 LNHDA, CDR2 SQIVND (reference sequence). The CDR3 spans 12 residues. Trimming shortened V by 3 bases and J by 3 bases, and 5 bases separated the two germline ends. The CDR3 spells CASSIGDYGYTF. The DNA for the CDR3 is TGTGCCAGTAGTATCGGGGACTATGGCTACACCTTC.

The rearrangement links TRBV2 to TRBJ2-1; TRBD1 aligns across 7 bases. Germline values: CDR1 SNHLY, CDR2 FYNNEI. Unmatched junction bases numbered 11, after V lost 6 bases and J lost 6 bases. The CDR3 is made up of 15 amino acids. The CDR3 spells CASSLGQGVSNEQFF. The CDR3 nucleotides are TGTGCCAGCAGCCTGGGGCAGGGGGTCTCCAATGAGCAGTTCTTC.

This clone was counted between two and nine times. The chain carries TRBV10-2 and TRBJ2-7, with a possible D match to TRBD2 (5 bases). The germline V gene has CDR1 WSHSY and CDR2 SAAADI. CDR3 size: 15 residues. The V and J ends lost 4 bases and 4 bases respectively, with 17 bases between them. The CDR3 is CASSVGGRLFYEQYF. In DNA, the CDR3 is TGCGCCAGCAGTGTAGGAGGCAGGCTTTTTTACGAGCAGTACTTC.

This chain connects TRBV27 to TRBJ2-6; 7 bases align to TRBD1. Germline trimming cut 5 bases from V and 0 bases from J; bases unmatched to any gene: 7. The V gene's germline CDR1 is MNHEY and CDR2 SMNVEV (reference sequence). The CDR3 runs to 17 residues. This CDR3 reads CASSQGQYSSGANVLTF. The CDR3 bases are TGTGCCAGCAGTCAGGGACAGTATAGCTCTGGGGCCAACGTCCTGACTTTC.

This chain uses TRBV7-6 with TRBJ2-2; the D is unclear. The V end lost 5 bases, the J end lost 9 bases, and 16 bases lay between the germline ends. Looked up from germline, CDR1 is SGHVS and CDR2 is FNYEAQ. The CDR3 is made up of 14 amino acids. For the CDR3, the DNA is TGTGCCAGCAGCCCAATCGTCCAAGCCAGGGAGCTGTTTTTT. Encoded protein: CASSPIVQARELFF.

The rearrangement joins TRBV27 to TRBJ2-3; 13 positions match TRBD2. Germline values: CDR1 MNHEY, CDR2 SMNVEV (reference sequence). CDR3 length: 15 residues. Trimming removed 8 bases from V and 3 bases from J; junction bases left unmatched: 5. The chain's CDR3 is CASVRLAGGTDTQYF. In DNA, the CDR3 is TGTGCCAGCGTCCGACTAGCGGGAGGTACAGATACGCAGTATTTT.

The rearrangement joins TRBV19 to TRBJ2-1; TRBD2 matches 14 bases. Germline V gives CDR1 LNHDA, CDR2 SQIVND (reference sequence). V lost 7 bases, J lost 3 bases, and 11 bases stayed unmatched. This CDR3 has 18 amino acids. CDR3 sequence (DNA): TGTGCCAGTACCCTGACCGGGACTAGCGGGAGAATCTACAATGAGCAGTTCTTC. This encodes CASTLTGTSGRIYNEQFF.

The rearrangement uses TRBV5-1 and TRBJ1-6, with D possibly TRBD1 on 5 matching bases. The V end was cut by 0 bases, the J end by 7 bases, with 11 bases between. The germline gives CDR1 SGHRS, CDR2 YFSETQ. The CDR3 consists of 15 residues. The DNA of the CDR3 is TGCGCCAGCAGCTTGGGGGACCATAGGAATTCACCCCTCCACTTT. Its protein product is CASSLGDHRNSPLHF.

The CDR3: CAWSSSYEQYF. The CDR3 DNA reads as TGTGCCTGGAGTTCCTCCTACGAGCAGTACTTC. The chain is built from TRBV30 and TRBJ2-7; D remains ambiguous. CDR3 length equals 11 residues. Germline CDR1 reads GTSNPN; CDR2 reads SVGIG (reference sequence). The ends were cut back, 2 bases at V and 0 bases at J, with 2 bases in the middle.

This clone came up a few times. The V call is TRBV5-1, the J call TRBJ1-4, with D unclear. Looked up from germline, CDR1 is SGHRS and CDR2 is YFSETQ. Between the trimmed V and J ends, which lost 0 bases and 8 bases, there was a span of 11 bases. The CDR3 length is 14 residues. The CDR3 DNA sequence: TGCGCCAGCAGCTTGGTCCCGGGGAAAGAAAAACTGTTTTTT. It is translated as CASSLVPGKEKLFF.